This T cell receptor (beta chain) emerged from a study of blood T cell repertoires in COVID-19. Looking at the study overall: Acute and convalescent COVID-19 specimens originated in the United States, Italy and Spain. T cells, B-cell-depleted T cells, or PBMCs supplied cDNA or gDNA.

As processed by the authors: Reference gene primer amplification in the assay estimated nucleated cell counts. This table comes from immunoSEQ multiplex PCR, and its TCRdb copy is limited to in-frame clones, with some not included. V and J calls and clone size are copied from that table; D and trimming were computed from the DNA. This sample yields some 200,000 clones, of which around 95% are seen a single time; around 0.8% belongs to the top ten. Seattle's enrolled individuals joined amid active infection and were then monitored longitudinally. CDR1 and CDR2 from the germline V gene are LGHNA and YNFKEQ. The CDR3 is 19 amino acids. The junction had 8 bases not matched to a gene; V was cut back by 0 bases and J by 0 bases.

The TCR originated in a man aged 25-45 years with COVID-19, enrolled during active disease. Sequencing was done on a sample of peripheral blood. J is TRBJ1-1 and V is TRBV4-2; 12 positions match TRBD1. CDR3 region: CASSQEIGGTGGMNTEAFF. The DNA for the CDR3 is TGTGCCAGCAGCCAAGAAATAGGAGGGACAGGGGGCATGAACACTGAAGCTTTCTTT.